A selection of T cell receptor beta chains follows, all from one sample in a study of graft-versus-host responses after intestinal transplantation. Sequencing was performed with immunoSEQ multiplex PCR; in TCRdb, only in-frame clones are kept and a portion is missing. This table has just over 14,000 clones, 90% to 95% appearing once. The input for sequencing was PBMCs, taken 9 days after transplant. These receptors all stem from a human patient who received an intestinal transplant, so some T cells may come from the graft donor. CDR3s include the opening cysteine and the closing phenylalanine or tryptophan. D genes are given only for firm matches. Size is omitted from some rows. Given values are once, few, many or a class for expanded clones.

D gene: -
J gene: TRBJ2-7
clone size: -
V gene: TRBV7-9
CDR3 protein: CASSSGTEAYEQYF
CDR3 DNA: TGTGCCAGCAGCTCTGGGACGGAAGCCTACGAGCAGTACTTC

D gene: -
J gene: TRBJ1-2
clone size: -
V gene: TRBV9
CDR3 protein: CASSVAWDPKPSPGYGYTF
CDR3 DNA: TGTGCCAGCAGCGTAGCTTGGGACCCGAAACCTTCCCCTGGATATGGCTACACCTTC

D gene: -
J gene: TRBJ1-4
clone size: -
V gene: TRBV7-9
CDR3 protein: CASSSQGLTGEKLFF
CDR3 DNA: TGTGCCAGCAGCAGCCAGGGTTTAACGGGTGAAAAACTGTTTTTT

D gene: -
J gene: TRBJ1-1
clone size: -
V gene: TRBV20-1
CDR3 protein: CSAREEGEAFF
CDR3 DNA: TGCAGTGCTAGAGAGGAGGGTGAAGCTTTCTTT

D gene: TRBD1
J gene: TRBJ1-5
clone size: -
V gene: TRBV4-2
CDR3 protein: CASSQDPGQGNQPQHF
CDR3 DNA: TGTGCCAGCAGCCAAGATCCGGGACAGGGCAATCAGCCCCAGCATTTT

D gene: TRBD1
J gene: TRBJ2-7
clone size: -
V gene: TRBV29-1
CDR3 protein: CSVERIPGQGAYLYEQYF
CDR3 DNA: TGCAGCGTTGAACGTATTCCGGGACAGGGGGCCTATCTCTACGAGCAGTACTTC

D gene: TRBD1
J gene: TRBJ1-2
clone size: -
V gene: TRBV15
CDR3 protein: CATSSHFFQGAGYTF
CDR3 DNA: TGTGCCACCAGCAGCCATTTTTTTCAGGGGGCCGGCTACACCTTC

D gene: TRBD1
J gene: TRBJ2-5
clone size: -
V gene: TRBV14
CDR3 protein: CASSGAGTETQETQYF
CDR3 DNA: TGTGCCAGCAGCGGGGCCGGGACAGAAACTCAAGAGACCCAGTACTTC

D gene: -
J gene: TRBJ2-7
clone size: -
V gene: TRBV6-5
CDR3 protein: CASSSQGHEQYF
CDR3 DNA: TGTGCCAGCAGCTCACAGGGTCACGAGCAGTACTTC

D gene: TRBD2
J gene: TRBJ2-7
clone size: -
V gene: TRBV5-6
CDR3 protein: CASSLLQREEPEQYF
CDR3 DNA: TGTGCCAGCAGCTTGCTCCAACGGGAGGAACCCGAGCAGTACTTC

D gene: -
J gene: TRBJ1-1
clone size: -
V gene: TRBV19
CDR3 protein: CASSIEAGMPEAFF
CDR3 DNA: TGTGCCAGTAGTATAGAGGCGGGGATGCCGGAAGCTTTCTTT

D gene: -
J gene: TRBJ1-5
clone size: -
V gene: TRBV28
CDR3 protein: CASSFFPGWGNQPQHF
CDR3 DNA: TGTGCCAGCAGTTTTTTTCCCGGTTGGGGCAATCAGCCCCAGCATTTT

D gene: TRBD1
J gene: TRBJ2-7
clone size: -
V gene: TRBV28
CDR3 protein: CASSRDSYEQYF
CDR3 DNA: TGTGCCAGCAGCCGGGACAGCTACGAGCAGTACTTC

D gene: -
J gene: TRBJ2-2
clone size: -
V gene: TRBV5-6
CDR3 protein: CASSLGSGELFF
CDR3 DNA: TGTGCCAGCAGCTTGGGGTCCGGGGAGCTGTTTTTT

D gene: -
J gene: TRBJ1-2
clone size: -
V gene: TRBV19
CDR3 protein: CASSIPLPGDPFGGYTF
CDR3 DNA: TGTGCCAGTAGTATTCCCCTCCCTGGGGACCCCTTCGGCGGCTACACCTTC

D gene: -
J gene: TRBJ1-5
clone size: -
V gene: TRBV6-5
CDR3 protein: CASRPLADQPQHF
CDR3 DNA: TGTGCCAGCAGGCCCCTTGCGGATCAGCCCCAGCATTTT

D gene: -
J gene: TRBJ2-7
clone size: once
V gene: TRBV7-2
CDR3 protein: CASSLVYEQYF
CDR3 DNA: TGTGCCAGCAGCTTAGTCTACGAGCAGTACTTC

D gene: TRBD2
J gene: TRBJ2-1
clone size: -
V gene: TRBV27
CDR3 protein: CASSLAGAVNEQFF
CDR3 DNA: TGTGCCAGCAGTTTAGCGGGAGCCGTCAATGAGCAGTTCTTC

D gene: -
J gene: TRBJ2-1
clone size: once
V gene: TRBV19
CDR3 protein: CASSIGPDDEQFF
CDR3 DNA: TGTGCCAGTAGTATTGGACCAGATGATGAGCAGTTCTTC

D gene: -
J gene: TRBJ2-7
clone size: once
V gene: TRBV6-6
CDR3 protein: CASSYSDGSYEQYF
CDR3 DNA: TGTGCCAGCAGTTACTCTGACGGCTCCTACGAGCAGTACTTC

D gene: TRBD1
J gene: TRBJ1-5
clone size: -
V gene: TRBV29-1
CDR3 protein: CSVEDSRDRNQPQHF
CDR3 DNA: TGCAGCGTTGAAGATAGTCGGGACAGAAATCAGCCCCAGCATTTT

D gene: -
J gene: TRBJ1-5
clone size: once
V gene: TRBV2
CDR3 protein: CASSQETVYSNQPQHF
CDR3 DNA: TGTGCCAGCAGTCAAGAGACGGTTTATAGCAATCAGCCCCAGCATTTT

D gene: TRBD2
J gene: TRBJ2-7
clone size: once
V gene: TRBV28
CDR3 protein: CAWGNPAGGEQYF
CDR3 DNA: TGTGCCTGGGGGAATCCAGCGGGAGGCGAGCAGTACTTC

D gene: TRBD2
J gene: TRBJ2-7
clone size: few
V gene: TRBV5-1
CDR3 protein: CASSLMTSGAYEQYF
CDR3 DNA: TGCGCCAGCAGCTTGATGACTAGCGGAGCCTACGAGCAGTACTTC

D gene: -
J gene: TRBJ1-1
clone size: -
V gene: TRBV6-6
CDR3 protein: CASSYTGGNTEAFF
CDR3 DNA: TGTGCCAGCAGTTACACGGGGGGTAACACTGAAGCTTTCTTT

D gene: -
J gene: TRBJ2-7
clone size: -
V gene: TRBV7-2
CDR3 protein: CASSASSYEQYF
CDR3 DNA: TGTGCCAGCAGCGCCTCCTCCTACGAGCAGTACTTC

D gene: TRBD2
J gene: TRBJ2-1
clone size: -
V gene: TRBV10-2
CDR3 protein: CASSGLIAGGSYNEQFF
CDR3 DNA: TGCGCCAGCAGTGGCCTAATAGCGGGAGGGTCCTACAATGAGCAGTTCTTC

D gene: -
J gene: TRBJ1-2
clone size: -
V gene: TRBV9
CDR3 protein: CASSPTDRPYGYTF
CDR3 DNA: TGTGCCAGCAGCCCTACCGACAGACCCTATGGCTACACCTTC

D gene: -
J gene: TRBJ1-1
clone size: -
V gene: TRBV6-5
CDR3 protein: CASSYSVRTEAFF
CDR3 DNA: TGTGCCAGCAGTTACTCCGTCAGAACTGAAGCTTTCTTT

D gene: -
J gene: TRBJ1-5
clone size: -
V gene: TRBV5-6
CDR3 protein: CASSLAGDDSNQPQHF
CDR3 DNA: TGTGCCAGCAGCTTGGCCGGTGACGATAGCAATCAGCCCCAGCATTTT

D gene: -
J gene: TRBJ2-1
clone size: once
V gene: TRBV27
CDR3 protein: CASSSGTSPYNEQFF
CDR3 DNA: TGTGCCAGCAGTTCAGGGACATCTCCCTACAATGAGCAGTTCTTC

D gene: TRBD1
J gene: TRBJ2-7
clone size: -
V gene: TRBV5-1
CDR3 protein: CASSLLSGGPLYYEQYF
CDR3 DNA: TGCGCCAGCAGCTTGCTATCAGGGGGCCCCCTTTACTACGAGCAGTACTTC

D gene: -
J gene: TRBJ1-5
clone size: -
V gene: TRBV5-8
CDR3 protein: CASSYRGRGQPQHF
CDR3 DNA: TGTGCCAGCAGTTACCGGGGGCGCGGTCAGCCCCAGCATTTT

D gene: -
J gene: TRBJ1-1
clone size: -
V gene: TRBV7-9
CDR3 protein: CASSVAGEAFF
CDR3 DNA: TGTGCCAGCAGCGTGGCGGGAGAGGCTTTCTTT

D gene: TRBD2
J gene: TRBJ2-1
clone size: -
V gene: TRBV7-3
CDR3 protein: CASSLIAGGAGEQFF
CDR3 DNA: TGTGCCAGCAGCCTAATAGCGGGAGGGGCGGGCGAGCAGTTCTTC

D gene: TRBD1
J gene: TRBJ1-5
clone size: -
V gene: TRBV19
CDR3 protein: CASSDGTGWYQPQHF
CDR3 DNA: TGTGCCAGTTCTGATGGGACAGGGTGGTATCAGCCCCAGCATTTT

D gene: -
J gene: TRBJ1-1
clone size: -
V gene: TRBV7-9
CDR3 protein: CASSFVRGNTEAFF
CDR3 DNA: TGTGCCAGCAGCTTCGTCAGGGGGAACACTGAAGCTTTCTTT

D gene: -
J gene: TRBJ1-2
clone size: -
V gene: TRBV27
CDR3 protein: CASTAGLGRTNYGYTF
CDR3 DNA: TGTGCCAGCACAGCGGGCTTGGGACGGACTAACTATGGCTACACCTTC

D gene: TRBD2
J gene: TRBJ2-7
clone size: -
V gene: TRBV5-6
CDR3 protein: CASSFGASGSYEQYF
CDR3 DNA: TGTGCCAGCAGCTTCGGGGCTAGCGGATCCTACGAGCAGTACTTC

D gene: TRBD1
J gene: TRBJ1-1
clone size: -
V gene: TRBV9
CDR3 protein: CASSAGTGEAFF
CDR3 DNA: TGTGCCAGCAGCGCGGGGACAGGTGAAGCTTTCTTT

D gene: -
J gene: TRBJ2-1
clone size: -
V gene: TRBV11-2
CDR3 protein: CASSLLERISYNEQFF
CDR3 DNA: TGTGCCAGCAGCTTATTGGAGCGAATCTCCTACAATGAGCAGTTCTTC

D gene: TRBD2
J gene: TRBJ2-3
clone size: -
V gene: TRBV14
CDR3 protein: CASSLSESGRARRYTQYF
CDR3 DNA: TGTGCCAGCAGCCTCTCCGAAAGCGGGAGGGCCAGGCGATATACGCAGTATTTT

D gene: TRBD1
J gene: TRBJ2-1
clone size: -
V gene: TRBV9
CDR3 protein: CASSVAGTGLYNEQFF
CDR3 DNA: TGTGCCAGCAGCGTAGCGGGGACAGGTCTCTACAATGAGCAGTTCTTC

D gene: -
J gene: TRBJ2-2
clone size: -
V gene: TRBV11-1
CDR3 protein: CASSLARAGTGELFF
CDR3 DNA: TGTGCCAGCAGCTTGGCGAGGGCCGGCACCGGGGAGCTGTTTTTT

D gene: -
J gene: TRBJ1-1
clone size: -
V gene: TRBV30
CDR3 protein: CAWSVMGNTEAFF
CDR3 DNA: TGTGCCTGGAGTGTAATGGGGAACACTGAAGCTTTCTTT

D gene: TRBD1
J gene: TRBJ1-1
clone size: once
V gene: TRBV7-6
CDR3 protein: CASSPPGTAEAFF
CDR3 DNA: TGTGCCAGCAGCCCTCCCGGGACAGCTGAAGCTTTCTTT

D gene: -
J gene: TRBJ2-7
clone size: -
V gene: TRBV5-1
CDR3 protein: CASSFSLSGDEQYF
CDR3 DNA: TGCGCCAGCAGCTTTTCACTGTCCGGCGACGAGCAGTACTTC

D gene: -
J gene: TRBJ2-1
clone size: -
V gene: TRBV7-2
CDR3 protein: CASSLTGNNEQFF
CDR3 DNA: TGTGCCAGCAGCTTGACCGGCAACAATGAGCAGTTCTTC